Below, 3 T cell receptor beta chains from the same sample are listed, as sequenced in a study of CD4 T cells in relation to SARS-CoV-2 and coronaviruses. No antigen is known for these receptors. Sequencing used immunoSEQ multiplex PCR; TCRdb keeps in-frame clones, though not all of them. The data contain roughly 30,000 clones, 74% of them singletons. The unexposed donors gave CD4+ T cells in about 2011-2019, prior to COVID-19. Isolation of CD4+ T cells took place after about 9 days in culture. The sample consisted of CD4+ T cells from PBMCs, cultured in vitro. Receptors originate from a human donor in good health.

This clone was found a few times. This rearrangement joins TRBV5-1 to TRBJ2-5; TRBD2 aligns across 9 bases. V shed 4 bases and J 2 bases; nucleotides not matched to a gene: 6. Germline values: CDR1 SGHRS, CDR2 YFSETQ. The CDR3 has 15 residues. CDR3 region: CASSPGLAGQETQYF. In DNA, the CDR3 is TGCGCCAGCAGCCCGGGACTAGCAGGTCAAGAGACCCAGTACTTC. Based on the CDR3 plus reference TRBV5-1 and TRBJ2-5, the full variable domain is KAGVTQTPRYLIKTRGQQVTLSCSPISGHRSVSWYQQTPGQGLQFLFEYFSETQRNKGNFPGRFSGRQFSNSRSEMNVSTLELGDSALYLCASSPGLAGQETQYFGPGTRLLVL.

In the case of this clone: This same CDR3 is encoded by further DNA sequences in the sample. V and J are TRBV6-5 and TRBJ2-7, with D possibly TRBD2 on 6 matching bases. The germline V and J ends were trimmed by 2 bases and 4 bases, with 12 bases remaining between them. CDR3 length: 14 amino acids. The germline gives CDR1 MNHEY, CDR2 SVGAGI. In DNA, the CDR3 is TGTGCCAGCAGTTACGGGACTGGGGGATACGAGCAGTACTTC. Protein product: CASSYGTGGYEQYF.

V and J are TRBV5-1 and TRBJ2-3, with 8 nucleotides matching TRBD1. Trimming at V came to 3 bases and at J to 2 bases, leaving 2 bases not matched to a gene. CDR3 length: 14 residues. The germline V gene has CDR1 SGHRS and CDR2 YFSETQ. DNA of the CDR3: TGCGCCAGCAGCTCGGGACAGGCCACAGATACGCAGTATTTT. This codes for CASSSGQATDTQYF.